Reported below is one TCR beta chain. In the original processing: Reference gene primer amplification gave estimated nucleated cell counts. The protocol was immunoSEQ multiplex PCR, while the TCRdb copy is restricted to in-frame clones and leaves out a portion. The D gene and trimming were derived from the DNA, and the V and J assignments and clone size from that table. Of around 220,000 clones listed, 70% to 90% are singletons. Trimming removed 1 base from V and 8 bases from J; junction bases left unmatched: 6. Germline CDR1 MNHNS, CDR2 SASEGT. CDR3 length equals 15 residues. Seattle enrolled patients during active infection and tracked them longitudinally. The source of the sample is a study of blood T cell repertoires in COVID-19. As for the study in general: Samples representing acute and convalescent COVID-19 were sourced from the United States, Italy and Spain. T cells, B-cell-depleted T cells, or PBMCs provided the cDNA or gDNA that served as material.

The sequence was collected from a woman between 50 and 59 years old with COVID-19, enrolled during active disease. The sequenced material came from peripheral blood. This chain links TRBV6-1 with TRBJ2-3; TRBD1 matches at 10 bases. CDR3 in amino acids: CASSEERQGAGTQYF. Written as DNA, the CDR3 is TGTGCCAGCAGTGAAGAAAGACAGGGGGCCGGTACGCAGTATTTT.